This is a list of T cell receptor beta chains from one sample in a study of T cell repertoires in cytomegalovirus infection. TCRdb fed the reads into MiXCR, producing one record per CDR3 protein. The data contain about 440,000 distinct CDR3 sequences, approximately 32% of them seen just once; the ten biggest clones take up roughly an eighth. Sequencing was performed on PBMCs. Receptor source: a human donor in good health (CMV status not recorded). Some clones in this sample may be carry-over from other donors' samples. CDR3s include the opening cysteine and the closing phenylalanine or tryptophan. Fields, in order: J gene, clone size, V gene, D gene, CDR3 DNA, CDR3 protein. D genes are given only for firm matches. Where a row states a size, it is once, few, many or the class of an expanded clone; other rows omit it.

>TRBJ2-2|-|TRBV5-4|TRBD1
TGTGCCAGCAGCCGACCCGGGACAGGGGTAATCACCGGGGAGCTGTTTTTT
CASSRPGTGVITGELFF
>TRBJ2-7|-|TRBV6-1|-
TGTGCCAGCAATACCCTCGGGGTGGGCTACGAGCAGTACTTC
CASNTLGVGYEQYF
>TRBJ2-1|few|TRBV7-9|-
TGTGCCAGCAGCCTGGACGTTCGGGATGAGCAGTTCTTC
CASSLDVRDEQFF
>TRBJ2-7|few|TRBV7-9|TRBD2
TGTGCCAGCAGCTACGAACGGCTAGCGGGGACCGAGCAGTACTTC
CASSYERLAGTEQYF
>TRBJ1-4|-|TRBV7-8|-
TGTGCCAGCAGTCGAACGGGCGCAACTAATGAAAAACTGTTTTTT
CASSRTGATNEKLFF
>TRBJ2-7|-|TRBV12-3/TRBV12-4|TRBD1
TGTGCCAGCAGCCGAGGGCGGGACAGGGGTTCCTACGAGCAGTACTTC
CASSRGRDRGSYEQYF
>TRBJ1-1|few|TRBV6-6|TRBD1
TGTGCCAGCAGTTTACAGGGGAGTACCGATGAAGCTTTCTTT
CASSLQGSTDEAFF
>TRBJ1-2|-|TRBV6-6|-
TGTGCCAGCAGTTGGGGGGGCGGTAACTATGGCTACACCTTC
CASSWGGGNYGYTF
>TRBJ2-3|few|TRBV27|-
TGTGCCAGCAGTTCGGACAGGGTTCCCGCTAGCGGGGCCACAGATACGCAGTATTTT
CASSSDRVPASGATDTQYF
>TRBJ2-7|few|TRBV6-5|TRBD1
TGTGCCAGCAGTACAGGGGGCGCCCCGGGGGAGCAGTACTTC
CASSTGGAPGEQYF
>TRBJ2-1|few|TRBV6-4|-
TGTGCCAGCAGTGAATCATCCTACAATGAGCAGTTCTTC
CASSESSYNEQFF
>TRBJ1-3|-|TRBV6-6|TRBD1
TGTGCCAGCAGTAACCGGGACAGGGTGCCCGGAAACACCATATATTTT
CASSNRDRVPGNTIYF
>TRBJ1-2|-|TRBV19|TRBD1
TGTGCCAGTAGTATTGGGGACAGAGTTAACTATGGCTACACCTTC
CASSIGDRVNYGYTF
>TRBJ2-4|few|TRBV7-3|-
TGTGCCACAGGGGTGCTAGCCAAAAACATTCAGTACTTC
CATGVLAKNIQYF
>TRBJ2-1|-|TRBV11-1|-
TGTGCCAGCCTCCCCCGGGCAGTAGCGTACAATGAGCAGTTCTTC
CASLPRAVAYNEQFF
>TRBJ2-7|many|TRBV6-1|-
TGTGCCAGCAGTGTCTCTCTTCTGTACGAGCAGTACTTC
CASSVSLLYEQYF
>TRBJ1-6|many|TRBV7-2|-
TGTGCCAGCAGAGCAGGGGTCGGTTATAATTCACCCCTCCACTTT
CASRAGVGYNSPLHF
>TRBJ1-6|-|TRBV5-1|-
TGCGCCAGCGGCAGAAGTGGTAATTCACCCCTCCACTTT
CASGRSGNSPLHF
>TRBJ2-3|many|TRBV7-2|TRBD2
TGTGCCAGCAGCTTAGGAGCGGGGTCCGCAGATACGCAGTATTTT
CASSLGAGSADTQYF
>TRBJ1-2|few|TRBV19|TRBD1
TGTGCCAGTAGTATAAGGGACAGCCGGGGCTACACCTTC
CASSIRDSRGYTF
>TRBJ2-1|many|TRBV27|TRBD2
TGTGCCAGCACCCCCGGGGGGAGTGAGCAGTTCTTC
CASTPGGSEQFF
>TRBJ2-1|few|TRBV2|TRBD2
TGTGCCAGCAGTGAAGCGCCAGCGGGGGGTTACAATGAGCAGTTCTTC
CASSEAPAGGYNEQFF
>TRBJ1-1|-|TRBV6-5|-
TGTGCCAGCAAGAGGGAGGGCACTGAAGCTTTCTTT
CASKREGTEAFF
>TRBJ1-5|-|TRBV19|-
TGTGCCAGCAGTAGGGCCCCCGGGCGGGGATATAGCAATCAGCCCCAGCATTTT
CASSRAPGRGYSNQPQHF
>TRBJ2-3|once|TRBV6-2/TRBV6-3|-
TGTGCCAGCAGTACAGGGAATAATATCCCAGATACGCAGTATTTT
CASSTGNNIPDTQYF
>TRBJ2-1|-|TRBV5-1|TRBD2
TGCGCCAGCAGCTGGACCCCAGCGGGGGGACTCTACAATGAGCAGTTCTTC
CASSWTPAGGLYNEQFF
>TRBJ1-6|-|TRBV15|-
TGTGCCACCAGCCCCCAGGGTGGCGCAGGGCATTCACCCCTCCACTTT
CATSPQGGAGHSPLHF
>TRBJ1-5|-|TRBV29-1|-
TGCAGCGTCACGACAGGCGTCGGTCAGCCCCAGCATTTT
CSVTTGVGQPQHF
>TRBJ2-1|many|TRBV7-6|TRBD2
TGTGCCAGCAGCCTGGGACTAGCGGGGGAACACAATGAGCAGTTCTTC
CASSLGLAGEHNEQFF
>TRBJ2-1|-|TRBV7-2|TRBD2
TGTGCCAGCAGCCGGACTAGCGGGGCCATTAATGAGCAGTTCTTC
CASSRTSGAINEQFF
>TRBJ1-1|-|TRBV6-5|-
TGTGCCAGCAGTCCCATTCTGGCTAACACTGAAGCTTTCTTT
CASSPILANTEAFF
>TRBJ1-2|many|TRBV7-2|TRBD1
TGTGCCAGCAGCGCACTATCCGGGACAGGGGGTTTAAACTATGGCTACACCTTC
CASSALSGTGGLNYGYTF
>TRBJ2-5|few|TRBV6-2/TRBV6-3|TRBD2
TGTGCCAGCAGTACGGGACTAGCGGTCCAAGAGACCCAGTACTTC
CASSTGLAVQETQYF
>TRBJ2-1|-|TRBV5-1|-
TGCGCCAGCAGCCGCGGGACAAGCGATGAGCAGTTCTTC
CASSRGTSDEQFF
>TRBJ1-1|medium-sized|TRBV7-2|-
TGTGCCAGCAGCCCCTACTTGAACACTGAAGCTTTCTTT
CASSPYLNTEAFF
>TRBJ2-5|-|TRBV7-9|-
TGTGCCAGCAGCTTACAGGCCACGAGGGCGGAGACCCAGTACTTC
CASSLQATRAETQYF